What follows describes a single T cell receptor beta chain. This sample was included in a study of T cell responses to AZD1222 COVID-19 vaccine. TCRdb's table, derived via immunoSEQ multiplex PCR, lists solely in-frame clones and lacks some. The table has around 78,000 clones, 85% to 90% seen once. This CDR3 has 14 amino acids. The germline CDR1 and CDR2 sequences are SNHLY and FYNNEI. V was pared by 5 bases and J by 0 bases, with 10 bases between. The receptor was derived from an adult who received the AZD1222 COVID-19 vaccine. The sequenced sample was peripheral blood, obtained 28 days after the second AZD1222 dose. This chain links TRBV2 with TRBJ1-1; maybe TRBD1 (5 bases). DNA of the CDR3: TGTGCCAGCAGTTGGACACCTATGAACACTGAAGCTTTCTTT. This translates into CASSWTPMNTEAFF.